The text below deals with one TCR beta chain. The authors negatively isolated CD8+ and CD4+ T cells and FACS-enriched TEMRA cells. This record belongs to a study of CD8 T cells in Susac syndrome. Random hexamers primed reverse transcription of about 0.45 to 1 ug RNA. Each CDR3 protein is one row after TCRdb ran MiXCR on the immunoSEQ multiplex PCR reads. Of approximately 180,000 distinct CDR3 sequences listed, about 93% are singletons. The material sequenced was CD4+ T cells from PBMCs. The clonotype comes from a human donor with Susac syndrome.

DNA for the CDR3: TGTGCCAGCAGTTTTAAGCGGATGTACCAAGAGACCCAGTACTTC. As protein: CASSFKRMYQETQYF. The V and J genes are TRBV12-3 or TRBV12-4 and TRBJ2-5, with a weak D call TRBD2 (5 bases). CDR3 length equals 15 residues. The V and J ends lost 3 bases and 0 bases respectively, with 11 bases between them.